Each of the 20 T cell receptor beta chains below was sequenced from the same sample in a study of radiation and T cells in renal cell carcinoma. The treatment here: treatment-naive control, cytoreductive nephrectomy. Clones were read by immunoSEQ multiplex PCR, and TCRdb kept only the in-frame ones, dropping some. The sample includes 20,000 to 30,000 clones, 58% of them seen just once. The starting material was tumor tissue, obtained from a patient whose treatment was nephrectomy without radiotherapy. The receptors originated from a man between 40 and 49 years old with renal cell carcinoma.

The chain joins TRBV7-9 to TRBJ2-3; 10 bases are shared with TRBD1. The CDR3 totals 16 residues. V trimming: 7 bases; J trimming: 1 base; junction bases outside the gene matches: 8. Per the germline V gene, CDR1 is SEHNR and CDR2 is FQNEAQ (reference sequence). CDR3 protein: CASTGTGATGTDTQYF. DNA of the CDR3: TGTGCCAGCACCGGGACAGGGGCGACAGGCACAGATACGCAGTATTTT.

The CDR3 nucleotides are TGTGCCAGCTCCAGGGGGGGTAACTACGAGCAGTACGTC. Protein sequence: CASSRGGNYEQYV. The chain has TRBV2 and TRBJ2-7; D is perhaps TRBD1 or TRBD2 (7 bases each). This CDR3 contains 13 residues. Trimming took off 8 bases at V and 3 bases at J, with 14 bases between the two ends. Germline CDR1 reads SNHLY; CDR2 reads FYNNEI.

This chain joins TRBV11-2 and TRBJ2-7, with 9 bases that match TRBD1. CDR3 size: 15 residues. J lost 7 bases, V lost 1 base, and 8 bases had no gene match. Germline-derived CDR1 and CDR2 are SGHAT and FQNNGV. The CDR3 here is CASSLGGDRVREQYV. The DNA for the CDR3 is TGTGCCAGCAGCTTAGGTGGGGACAGGGTGAGGGAGCAGTACGTC.

V gene TRBV5-1 combines with J gene TRBJ2-7, with D perhaps given as TRBD1 or TRBD2 (5 bases each). V was pared by 3 bases and J by 3 bases, with 13 bases between. The V gene's germline CDR1 is SGHRS and CDR2 YFSETQ. The CDR3 has 14 residues. Here the CDR3 DNA reads TGCGCCAGCAGCTCCCGGGGACCCAACTACGAGCAGTACGTC. Residues: CASSSRGPNYEQYV.

The CDR3 reads CASSLGLAGLYNEQFF. CDR3 DNA sequence: TGTGCCAGCAGCTTAGGGCTAGCGGGATTATACAATGAGCAGTTCTTC. The V call is TRBV13, the J call TRBJ2-1; TRBD2 aligns across 9 bases. The V and J ends lost 0 bases and 4 bases, in that order; junction bases with no gene match: 4. The CDR3 has 16 amino acids. Germline CDR1 is PRHDT and CDR2 is FYEKMQ (reference sequence).

This CDR3 reads CASSAVPGQFEGYTF. DNA for the CDR3: TGTGCCAGCAGTGCCGTCCCGGGACAGTTTGAGGGCTACACCTTC. The chain joins TRBV6-1 to TRBJ1-2; 7 positions agree with TRBD1. The trim removed 4 bases at V and 8 bases at J, leaving 13 bases unmatched. This CDR3 comprises 15 residues. Looked up from germline, CDR1 is MNHNS and CDR2 is SASEGT.

The rearrangement links TRBV28 to TRBJ2-1; 7 bases agree with TRBD1. Looked up from germline, CDR1 is MDHEN and CDR2 is SYDVKM. The CDR3 sequence is 16 residues long. Trimming at V came to 2 bases and at J to 4 bases, leaving 8 bases not matched to a gene. The DNA of the CDR3 is TGTGCCAGCAGTTTAGAGGGGGCAGGAGTATACAATGAGCAGTTCTTC. It encodes CASSLEGAGVYNEQFF.

The chain uses TRBV10-3 and TRBJ2-2; 8 bases are a match to TRBD1. The CDR3 has 16 amino acids. CDR1 is ENHRY, CDR2 SYGVKD, per germline. Trimming at V came to 8 bases and at J to 4 bases, leaving 12 bases not matched to a gene. CDR3 DNA: TGTGCCATCGGGAAAGGGCAGGGGGCCTCCACCGGGGAGCTGTTTTTT. It encodes CAIGKGQGASTGELFF.

The CDR3 DNA reads as TGTGCCAGCAGTGAAGCCGGGGGGTTCGGGGAGCTGTTTTTT. This gives the protein CASSEAGGFGELFF. This chain links TRBV2 with TRBJ2-2; 7 positions agree with TRBD2. With 0 bases clipped from V and 7 bases from J, the junction kept 2 bases outside the gene matches. CDR3 size: 14 residues. CDR1 is SNHLY and CDR2 is FYNNEI in the germline V gene.

There are a few counts of this clone. The chain joins TRBV29-1 to TRBJ1-1; D call uncertain. The V gene's germline CDR1 is SQVTM and CDR2 ANQGSEA. Trimming stripped 4 bases from V and 2 bases from J, with 8 bases between. This CDR3 spans 12 amino acids. The CDR3 loop reads CSVGRGNTEAFF. The CDR3 DNA reads as TGCAGCGTTGGACGGGGAAACACTGAAGCTTTCTTT.

The genes are TRBV27 and TRBJ2-2, with 9 bases that match TRBD2. This CDR3 is built from 15 residues. Germline trimming cut 2 bases from V and 4 bases from J; bases unmatched to any gene: 2. Germline values: CDR1 MNHEY, CDR2 SMNVEV (reference sequence). This chain's CDR3 is CASSLRRGGTGELFF. The CDR3 coding sequence is TGTGCCAGCAGTTTAAGGCGGGGGGGCACCGGGGAGCTGTTTTTT.

This clone has just one count. The V call is TRBV29-1, the J call TRBJ1-2, with D hard to call. V gave up 6 bases and J gave up 4 bases, with 15 bases separating them. Germline CDR1 and CDR2: SQVTM and ANQGSEA. The CDR3 contains 13 residues. CDR3 amino acids: CSVTRREIYGYTF. The CDR3 DNA reads TGCAGCGTAACTCGGAGGGAGATCTATGGCTACACCTTC.

V and J are TRBV9 and TRBJ1-1, with 7 nucleotides matching TRBD1. V lost 4 bases to trimming and J lost 6 bases; unmatched junction nucleotides: 12. CDR1 is SGDLS and CDR2 is YYNGEE in the germline V gene. The CDR3 runs to 15 residues. The CDR3 sequence: CASSKHPDRAPEAFF. DNA for the CDR3: TGTGCCAGCAGCAAACATCCAGACAGGGCCCCTGAAGCTTTCTTT.

This chain uses TRBV6-4 with TRBJ1-5; D is unclear. V lost 1 base and J 0 bases, leaving 1 base between the germline ends. Germline-derived CDR1 and CDR2 are MRHNA and SNTAGT. CDR3 length equals 13 residues. The CDR3 DNA sequence: TGTGCCAGCAGTGACTATAGCAATCAGCCCCAGCATTTT. This encodes CASSDYSNQPQHF.

The chain carries TRBV7-9 and TRBJ1-1; D not certain. Trimming removed 0 bases at V and 1 base at J, with 9 bases between. This CDR3 spans 15 amino acids. CDR1 and CDR2 (germline): SEHNR, FQNEAQ (reference sequence). The CDR3 is CASSLAHPANTEAFF. In DNA, the CDR3 is TGTGCCAGCAGCTTAGCACACCCGGCGAACACTGAAGCTTTCTTT.

Concerning this clone: The sample contains more than one DNA sequence encoding this CDR3. The chain combines TRBV2 with TRBJ2-7, with 7 nucleotides matching TRBD1. Germline V lookup: CDR1 SNHLY, CDR2 FYNNEI. V trimming: 6 bases; J trimming: 4 bases; junction bases outside the gene matches: 0. This CDR3 is 11 amino acids long. Here the CDR3 reads CASRQGYEQYV. The CDR3 DNA reads as TGTGCCAGCAGACAGGGGTACGAGCAGTACGTC.

The V and J genes are TRBV30 and TRBJ2-5; maybe TRBD2 (5 bases). Germline V gene lookup returns CDR1 GTSNPN and CDR2 SVGIG (reference sequence). The CDR3 has 13 residues. V was cut by 2 bases and J by 5 bases, with 12 bases left in between. CDR3 residues: CAWSMLGGETQYF. The DNA for the CDR3 is TGTGCCTGGAGTATGTTGGGCGGGGAGACCCAGTACTTC.

The chain uses TRBV5-8 and TRBJ1-2, with D unclear. Trimming pared 1 base from V and 6 bases from J, leaving 10 bases between. Per the germline V gene, CDR1 is SGHTS and CDR2 is YDEGEE. This CDR3 has 13 amino acids. The CDR3 loop is CASSLLGIDGYTF. Here the CDR3 DNA reads TGTGCCAGCAGCTTGTTGGGGATAGATGGCTACACCTTC.

In its sample, this clone was seen a few times. The rearrangement uses TRBV11-2 and TRBJ2-5; 9 nucleotides line up with TRBD1. The CDR3 contains 14 residues. V trimming: 5 bases; J trimming: 5 bases; junction bases outside the gene matches: 6. CDR1 is SGHAT, CDR2 FQNNGV, per germline. The CDR3 is CASSPGQGWETQYF. The CDR3 coding sequence is TGTGCCAGCAGCCCAGGACAGGGGTGGGAGACCCAGTACTTC.

The J gene is TRBJ1-2, the V gene TRBV7-9, with D maybe TRBD1 (6 bases). The CDR3 covers 17 residues. The ends were cut back, 0 bases at V and 0 bases at J, with 14 bases in the middle. In germline, CDR1 is SEHNR, CDR2 FQNEAQ (reference sequence). CDR3 nucleotide sequence: TGTGCCAGCAGCTTAGCCTCCGGGACACGAACTAACTATGGCTACACCTTC. Protein sequence: CASSLASGTRTNYGYTF. Based on the CDR3 plus reference TRBV7-9 and TRBJ1-2, the full variable domain is DTGVSQNPRHKITKRGQNVTFRCDPISEHNRLYWYRQTLGQGPEFLTYFQNEAQLEKSRLLSDRFSAERPKGSFSTLEIQRTEQGDSAMYLCASSLASGTRTNYGYTFGSGTRLTVV.